Included here is one TCR beta chain sequence, with context. The antigen remains undetermined. The authors reverse transcribed all of the isolated RNA, so sequencing captured expressed TCRB transcripts. The read count averaged approximately 4 million across naive, central memory and regulatory T cell samples. This table comes from immunoSEQ multiplex PCR, and its TCRdb copy is limited to in-frame clones, with some not included. The sample has roughly 240,000 clones; 68% are singletons. The data originate from a study of beta chain features in type 1 diabetes. Study results and limitations: Individuals with type 1 diabetes displayed fewer insertions and more deletions at VDJ junctions.

Germline V gene sequence: CDR1 SGHVS, CDR2 FNYEAQ. CDR3 length: 16 amino acids. Trimming took 5 bases from V and 5 from J; bases not matched to a gene: 9. The sequence was obtained from a man between 25 and 39 years old in good health. Sequenced sample: naive CD4+ T cells from blood. The chain employs TRBV7-6 and TRBJ2-5; the match to TRBD2 covers 12 bases. The CDR3 loop is CASSPRLAGAGETQYF. The CDR3 DNA reads TGTGCCAGCAGCCCACGACTAGCGGGGGCGGGCGAGACCCAGTACTTC. The variable domain in full, completed from reference TRBV7-6 and TRBJ2-5, reads GAGVSQSPRYKVTKRGQDVALRCDPISGHVSLYWYRQALGQGPEFLTYFNYEAQQDKSGLPNDRFSAERPEGSISTLTIQRTEQRDSAMYRCASSPRLAGAGETQYFGPGTRLLVL.